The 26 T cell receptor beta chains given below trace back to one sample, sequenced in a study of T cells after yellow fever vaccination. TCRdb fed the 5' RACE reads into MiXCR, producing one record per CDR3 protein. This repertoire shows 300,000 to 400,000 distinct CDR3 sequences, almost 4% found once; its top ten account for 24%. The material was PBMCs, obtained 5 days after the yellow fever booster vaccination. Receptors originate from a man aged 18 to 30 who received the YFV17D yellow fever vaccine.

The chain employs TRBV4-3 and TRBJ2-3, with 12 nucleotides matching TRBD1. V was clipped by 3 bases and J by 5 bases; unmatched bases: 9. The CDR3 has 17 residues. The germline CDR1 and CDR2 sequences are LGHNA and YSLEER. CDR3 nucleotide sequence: TGCGCCAGCAGCCACGGCCCGGGACAGGGGGCAGAAGATACGCAGTATTTT. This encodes CASSHGPGQGAEDTQYF.

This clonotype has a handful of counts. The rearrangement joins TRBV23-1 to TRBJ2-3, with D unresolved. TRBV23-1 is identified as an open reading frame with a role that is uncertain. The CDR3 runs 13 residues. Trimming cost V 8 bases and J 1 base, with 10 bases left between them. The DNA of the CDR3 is TGCGCCAGCGCCTTTAGGGGCACAGATACGCAGTATTTT. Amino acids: CASAFRGTDTQYF.

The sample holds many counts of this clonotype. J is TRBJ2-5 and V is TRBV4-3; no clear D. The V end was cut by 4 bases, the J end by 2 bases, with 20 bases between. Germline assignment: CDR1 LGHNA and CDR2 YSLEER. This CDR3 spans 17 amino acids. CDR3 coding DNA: TGCGCCAGCAGCCCGAGGCCCTCTCTGGTGGGACAAGAGACCCAGTACTTC. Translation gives CASSPRPSLVGQETQYF.

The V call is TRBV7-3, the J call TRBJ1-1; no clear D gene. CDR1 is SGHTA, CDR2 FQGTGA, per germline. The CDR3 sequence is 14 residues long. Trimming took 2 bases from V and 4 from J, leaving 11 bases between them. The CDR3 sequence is CASSLASRSTEAFF. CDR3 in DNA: TGTGCCAGCAGCTTAGCTTCCCGGAGCACTGAAGCTTTCTTT.

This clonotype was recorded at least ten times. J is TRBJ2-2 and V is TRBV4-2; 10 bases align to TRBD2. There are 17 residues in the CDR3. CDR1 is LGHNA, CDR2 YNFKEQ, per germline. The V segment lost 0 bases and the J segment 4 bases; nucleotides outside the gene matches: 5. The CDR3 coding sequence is TGTGCCAGCAGCCAAGAGGCAAGCGGGGGGGCCACCGGGGAGCTGTTTTTT. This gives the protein CASSQEASGGATGELFF.

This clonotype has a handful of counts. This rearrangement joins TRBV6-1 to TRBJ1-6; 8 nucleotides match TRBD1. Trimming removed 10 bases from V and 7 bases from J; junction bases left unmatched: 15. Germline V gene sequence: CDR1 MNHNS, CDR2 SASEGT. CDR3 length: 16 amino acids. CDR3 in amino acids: CATGPTGGIANSPLHF. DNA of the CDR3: TGTGCCACCGGGCCCACAGGGGGTATAGCGAATTCACCCCTCCACTTT.

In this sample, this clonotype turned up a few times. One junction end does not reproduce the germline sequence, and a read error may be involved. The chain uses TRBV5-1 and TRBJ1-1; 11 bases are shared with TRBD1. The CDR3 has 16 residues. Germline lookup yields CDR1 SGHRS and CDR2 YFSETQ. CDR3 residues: CASRLVPGQGDSEAFF. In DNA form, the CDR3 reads TGCGCCAGCAGGTTGGTGCCGGGACAGGGGGATTCTGAAGCTTTCTTT.

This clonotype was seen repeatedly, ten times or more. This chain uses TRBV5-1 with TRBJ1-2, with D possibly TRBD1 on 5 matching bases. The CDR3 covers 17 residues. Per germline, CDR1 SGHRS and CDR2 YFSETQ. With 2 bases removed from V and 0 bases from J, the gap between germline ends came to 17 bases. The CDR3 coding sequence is TGCGCCAGCAGCTTACGACAGTCCGGGCAGGCTAACTATGGCTACACCTTC. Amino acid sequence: CASSLRQSGQANYGYTF.

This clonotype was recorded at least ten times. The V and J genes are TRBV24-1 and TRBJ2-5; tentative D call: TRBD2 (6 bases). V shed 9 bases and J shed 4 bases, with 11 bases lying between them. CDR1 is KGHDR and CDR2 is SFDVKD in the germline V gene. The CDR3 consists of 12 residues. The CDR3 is CATSGRGETQYF. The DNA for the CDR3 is TGTGCCACCTCCGGGCGGGGAGAGACCCAGTACTTC.

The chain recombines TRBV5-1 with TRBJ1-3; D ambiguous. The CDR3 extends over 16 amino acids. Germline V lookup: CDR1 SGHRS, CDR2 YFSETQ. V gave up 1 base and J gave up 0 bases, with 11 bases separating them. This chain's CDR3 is CASSLFGRNSGNTIYF. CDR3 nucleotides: TGCGCCAGCAGCTTGTTCGGTAGAAACTCTGGAAACACCATATATTTT.

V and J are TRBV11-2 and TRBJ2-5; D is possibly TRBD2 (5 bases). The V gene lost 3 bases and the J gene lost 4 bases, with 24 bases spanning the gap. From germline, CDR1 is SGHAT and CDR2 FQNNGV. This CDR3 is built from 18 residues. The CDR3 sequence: CASSFRTAVVGDAETQYF. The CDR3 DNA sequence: TGTGCCAGCAGCTTCCGTACAGCCGTGGTCGGGGATGCAGAGACCCAGTACTTC.

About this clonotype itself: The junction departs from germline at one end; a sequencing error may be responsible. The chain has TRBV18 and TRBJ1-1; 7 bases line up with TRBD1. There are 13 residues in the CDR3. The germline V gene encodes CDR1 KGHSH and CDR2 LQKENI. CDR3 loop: CASSLRTGDEALF. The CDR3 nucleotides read TGTGCCAGCTCACTTCGTACAGGGGATGAAGCTTTGTTT.

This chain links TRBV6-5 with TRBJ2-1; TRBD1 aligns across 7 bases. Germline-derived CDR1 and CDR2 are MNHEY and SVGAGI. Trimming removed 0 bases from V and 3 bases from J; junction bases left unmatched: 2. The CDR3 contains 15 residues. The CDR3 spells CASSYSTGNYNEQFF. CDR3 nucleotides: TGTGCCAGCAGTTACTCGACAGGGAACTACAATGAGCAGTTCTTC.

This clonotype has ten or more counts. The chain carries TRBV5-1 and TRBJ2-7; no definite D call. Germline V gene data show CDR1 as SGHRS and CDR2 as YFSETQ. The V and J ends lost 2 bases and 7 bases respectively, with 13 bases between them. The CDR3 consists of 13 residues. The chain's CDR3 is CASSLESPWEQYF. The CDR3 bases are TGCGCCAGCAGCTTAGAATCCCCCTGGGAGCAGTACTTC.

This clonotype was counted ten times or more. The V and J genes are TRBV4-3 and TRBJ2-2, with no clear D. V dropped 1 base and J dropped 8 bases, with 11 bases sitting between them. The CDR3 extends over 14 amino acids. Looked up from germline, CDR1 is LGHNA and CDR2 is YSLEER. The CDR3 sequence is CASSQGSPPGELFF. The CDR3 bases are TGCGCCAGCAGCCAAGGGTCCCCTCCGGGGGAGCTGTTTTTT.

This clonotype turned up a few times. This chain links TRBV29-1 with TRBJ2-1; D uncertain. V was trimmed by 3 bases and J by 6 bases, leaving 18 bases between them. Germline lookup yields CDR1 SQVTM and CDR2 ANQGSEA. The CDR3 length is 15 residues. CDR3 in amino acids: CSVDPLHKGGNEQFF. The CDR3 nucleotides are TGCAGCGTTGATCCCCTGCACAAAGGCGGCAATGAGCAGTTCTTC.

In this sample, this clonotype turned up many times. The CDR3 coding sequence is TGTGCCAGCAGTTCACGCCACAATCAGCCCCAGCATTTT. This gives the protein CASSSRHNQPQHF. The chain links TRBV6-2 or TRBV6-3 to TRBJ1-5; D ambiguous. Germline V gene sequence: CDR1 MNHEY, CDR2 SVGEGT. Between the trimmed V and J ends, which lost 4 bases and 3 bases, there was a span of 7 bases. The CDR3 has 13 residues.

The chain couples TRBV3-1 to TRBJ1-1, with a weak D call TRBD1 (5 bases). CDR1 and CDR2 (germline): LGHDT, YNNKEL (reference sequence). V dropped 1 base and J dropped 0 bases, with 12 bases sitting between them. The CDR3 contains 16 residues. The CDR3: CASSQAGGMMNTEAFF. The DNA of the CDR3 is TGTGCCAGCAGCCAAGCGGGGGGGATGATGAACACTGAAGCTTTCTTT.

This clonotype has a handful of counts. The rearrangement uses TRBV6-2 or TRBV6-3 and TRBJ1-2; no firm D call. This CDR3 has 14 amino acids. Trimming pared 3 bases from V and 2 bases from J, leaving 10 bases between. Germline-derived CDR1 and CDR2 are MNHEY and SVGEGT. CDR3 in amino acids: CASSYLDGNYGYTF. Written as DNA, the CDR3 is TGTGCCAGCAGTTATTTGGACGGGAACTATGGCTACACCTTC.

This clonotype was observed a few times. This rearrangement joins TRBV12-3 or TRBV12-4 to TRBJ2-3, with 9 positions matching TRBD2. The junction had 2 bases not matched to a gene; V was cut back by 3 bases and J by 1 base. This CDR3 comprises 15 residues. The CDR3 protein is CASSFASGGTDTQYF. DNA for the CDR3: TGTGCCAGCAGTTTCGCTAGCGGGGGCACAGATACGCAGTATTTT.

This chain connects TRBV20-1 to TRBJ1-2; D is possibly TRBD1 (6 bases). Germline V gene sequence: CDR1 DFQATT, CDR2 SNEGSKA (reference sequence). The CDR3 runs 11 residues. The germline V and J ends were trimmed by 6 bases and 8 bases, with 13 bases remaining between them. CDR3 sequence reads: CSARTVPGYTF. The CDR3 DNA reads TGCAGTGCGAGGACAGTTCCCGGCTACACCTTC.

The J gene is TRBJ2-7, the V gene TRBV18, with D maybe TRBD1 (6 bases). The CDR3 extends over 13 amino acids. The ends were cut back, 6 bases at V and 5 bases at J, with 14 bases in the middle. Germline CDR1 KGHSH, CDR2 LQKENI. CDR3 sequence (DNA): TGTGCCAGCTCGCGACAGGAGATCAACGAGCAGTACTTC. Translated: CASSRQEINEQYF.

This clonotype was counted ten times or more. CDR3 nucleotides: TGTGCCAGCAGCTTAAGCGGGTTCCATAGCAATCAGCCCCAGCATTTT. This codes for CASSLSGFHSNQPQHF. The V and J genes are TRBV7-9 and TRBJ1-5; no definite D call. The CDR3 totals 16 residues. CDR1 SEHNR and CDR2 FQNEAQ come from the germline V gene (reference sequence). Trimming left V 2 bases short and J 0 bases short, with 11 bases between. Using reference TRBV7-9 and TRBJ1-5 for the parts outside the CDR3, the full variable domain is DTGVSQNPRHKITKRGQNVTFRCDPISEHNRLYWYRQTLGQGPEFLTYFQNEAQLEKSRLLSDRFSAERPKGSFSTLEIQRTEQGDSAMYLCASSLSGFHSNQPQHFGDGTRLSIL.

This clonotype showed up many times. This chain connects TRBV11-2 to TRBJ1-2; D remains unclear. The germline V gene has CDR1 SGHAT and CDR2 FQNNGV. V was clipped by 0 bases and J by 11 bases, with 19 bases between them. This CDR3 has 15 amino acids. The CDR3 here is CASSLDSAYAYFYTF. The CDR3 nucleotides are TGTGCCAGCAGCTTAGATTCGGCTTACGCCTATTTTTACACCTTC.

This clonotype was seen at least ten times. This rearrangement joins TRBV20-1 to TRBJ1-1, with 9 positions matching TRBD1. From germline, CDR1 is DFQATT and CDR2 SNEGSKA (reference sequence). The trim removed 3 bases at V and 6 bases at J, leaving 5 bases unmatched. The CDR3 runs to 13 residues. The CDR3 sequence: CSASGDRDAEAFF. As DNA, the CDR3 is TGCAGTGCTAGTGGGGACAGGGACGCTGAAGCTTTCTTT.

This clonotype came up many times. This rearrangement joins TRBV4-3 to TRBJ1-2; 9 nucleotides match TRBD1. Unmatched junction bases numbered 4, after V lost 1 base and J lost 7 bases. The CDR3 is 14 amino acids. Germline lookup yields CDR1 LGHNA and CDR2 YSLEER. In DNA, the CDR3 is TGCGCCAGCAGCCAAGTACAGGGGGCAGGTGGCTACACCTTC. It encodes CASSQVQGAGGYTF.